Each of the 7 T cell receptor beta chains below was sequenced from the same sample in a study of T cell changes during pregnancy in multiple sclerosis. The assay was immunoSEQ multiplex PCR, and TCRdb's table has in-frame clones only and misses some. The sample yields 90,000 or so clones, 92% seen once. Sequenced here: peripheral blood, sampled in the first trimester of pregnancy. These receptors were obtained from a female donor with multiple sclerosis, enrolled in a pregnancy study.

The J gene is TRBJ2-3, the V gene TRBV5-1; TRBD1 agrees at 7 bases. Germline values: CDR1 SGHRS, CDR2 YFSETQ. The CDR3 totals 15 residues. Trimming took 4 bases from V and 3 from J; bases not matched to a gene: 8. DNA for the CDR3: TGCGCCAGCAGCGGGTGGACAGGAGTGACAGATACGCAGTATTTT. As protein: CASSGWTGVTDTQYF. The whole variable domain, remainder taken from reference TRBV5-1 and TRBJ2-3, is KAGVTQTPRYLIKTRGQQVTLSCSPISGHRSVSWYQQTPGQGLQFLFEYFSETQRNKGNFPGRFSGRQFSNSRSEMNVSTLELGDSALYLCASSGWTGVTDTQYFGPGTRLTVL.

The chain employs TRBV28 and TRBJ1-5; no clear D. The CDR3 consists of 14 residues. V dropped 5 bases and J dropped 9 bases, with 17 bases sitting between them. CDR1 MDHEN and CDR2 SYDVKM come from the germline V gene. The CDR3 spells CASSPRERIWPQHF. The CDR3 DNA sequence: TGTGCCAGCAGTCCACGGGAGAGGATCTGGCCCCAGCATTTT.

The chain carries TRBV28 and TRBJ2-1; D may be TRBD2 (6 bases). Trimming removed 3 bases from V and 8 bases from J, with 14 bases in between. This CDR3 is built from 14 residues. Germline assignment: CDR1 MDHEN and CDR2 SYDVKM. The DNA for the CDR3 is TGTGCCAGCAGTTTCGAGGGGACTTCTGATGAGCAGTTCTTC. Translated, it gives CASSFEGTSDEQFF. The full variable domain, its missing parts supplied by reference TRBV28 and TRBJ2-1, is DVKVTQSSRYLVKRTGEKVFLECVQDMDHENMFWYRQDPGLGLRLIYFSYDVKMKEKGDIPEGYSVSREKKERFSLILESASTNQTSMYLCASSFEGTSDEQFFGPGTRLTVL.

The chain links TRBV5-1 to TRBJ1-1; unclear D gene. Germline CDR1 reads SGHRS; CDR2 reads YFSETQ. The CDR3 sequence is 15 residues long. Trimming left V 2 bases short and J 0 bases short, with 11 bases between. DNA of the CDR3: TGCGCCAGCAGCTTCGGGTCGGCCATGAACACTGAAGCTTTCTTT. The encoded protein is CASSFGSAMNTEAFF. The whole variable domain, remainder taken from reference TRBV5-1 and TRBJ1-1, is KAGVTQTPRYLIKTRGQQVTLSCSPISGHRSVSWYQQTPGQGLQFLFEYFSETQRNKGNFPGRFSGRQFSNSRSEMNVSTLELGDSALYLCASSFGSAMNTEAFFGQGTRLTVV.

The J gene is TRBJ1-1, the V gene TRBV6-6; the D gene is possibly TRBD1 (5 bases). Trimming took 6 bases from V and 1 from J, leaving 9 bases between them. The CDR3 length is 13 residues. The germline V gene encodes CDR1 MNHNY and CDR2 SVGAGI (reference sequence). The CDR3 loop is CASRIQGNTEAFF. The CDR3 nucleotides read TGTGCCAGCAGGATTCAGGGGAACACTGAAGCTTTCTTT.

The CDR3 reads CASRAGQFSGTEAFF. CDR3 sequence (DNA): TGTGCCAGCAGGGCTGGACAGTTCTCGGGGACTGAAGCTTTCTTT. The genes are TRBV5-6 and TRBJ1-1, with a possible D match to TRBD1 (6 bases). V lost 5 bases and J 5 bases, leaving 19 bases between the germline ends. Germline V gene sequence: CDR1 SGHDT, CDR2 YYEEEE. The CDR3 loop spans 15 amino acids.

This clone was counted once. V and J are TRBV2 and TRBJ1-1; no definite D call. This CDR3 has 12 amino acids. The V end lost 8 bases, the J end lost 2 bases, and 9 bases lay between the germline ends. Germline lookup yields CDR1 SNHLY and CDR2 FYNNEI. The CDR3 coding sequence is TGTGCCAGCGCCCGGTCTAACACTGAAGCTTTCTTT. Translation: CASARSNTEAFF.